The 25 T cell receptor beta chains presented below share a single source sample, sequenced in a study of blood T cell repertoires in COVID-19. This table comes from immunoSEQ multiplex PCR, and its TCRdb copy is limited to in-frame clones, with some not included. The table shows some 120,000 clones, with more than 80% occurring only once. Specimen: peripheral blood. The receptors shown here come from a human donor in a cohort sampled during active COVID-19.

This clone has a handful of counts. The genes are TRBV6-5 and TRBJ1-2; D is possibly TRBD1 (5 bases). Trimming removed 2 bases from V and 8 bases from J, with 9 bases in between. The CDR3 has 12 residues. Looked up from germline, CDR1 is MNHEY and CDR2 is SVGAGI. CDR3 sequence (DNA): TGTGCCAGCAGTTACCAGGGCTTGGGCTACACCTTC. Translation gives CASSYQGLGYTF.

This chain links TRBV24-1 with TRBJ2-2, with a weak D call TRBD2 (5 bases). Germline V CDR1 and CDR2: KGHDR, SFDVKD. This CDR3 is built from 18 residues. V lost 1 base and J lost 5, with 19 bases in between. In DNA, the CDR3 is TGTGCCACCAGTGATTTAGGGTTTGAGGGATTGTCGACCGGGGAGCTGTTTTTT. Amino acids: CATSDLGFEGLSTGELFF.

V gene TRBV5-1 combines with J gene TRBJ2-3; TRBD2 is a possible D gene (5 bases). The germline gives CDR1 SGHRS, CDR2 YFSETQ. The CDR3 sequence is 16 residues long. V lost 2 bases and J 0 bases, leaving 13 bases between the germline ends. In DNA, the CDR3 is TGCGCCAGCAGCTTCACAAGCGGAACTAGCACAGATACGCAGTATTTT. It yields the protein CASSFTSGTSTDTQYF.

The CDR3 nucleotides are TGTGCCAGTACCCCGGGACTAGCGGAGAACACCGGGGAGCTGTTTTTT. Encoded protein: CASTPGLAENTGELFF. The chain uses TRBV19 and TRBJ2-2, with TRBD2 matching over 11 bases. The trim removed 7 bases at V and 1 base at J, leaving 5 bases unmatched. The CDR3 length is 16 residues. CDR1 LNHDA and CDR2 SQIVND come from the germline V gene (reference sequence).

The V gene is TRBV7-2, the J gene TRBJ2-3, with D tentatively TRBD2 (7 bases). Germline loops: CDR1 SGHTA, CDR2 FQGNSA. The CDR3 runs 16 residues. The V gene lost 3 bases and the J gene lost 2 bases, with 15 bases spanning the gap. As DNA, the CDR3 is TGTGCCAGCAGCTTTAAGGGGGGGGATTCCACAGATACGCAGTATTTT. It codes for CASSFKGGDSTDTQYF.

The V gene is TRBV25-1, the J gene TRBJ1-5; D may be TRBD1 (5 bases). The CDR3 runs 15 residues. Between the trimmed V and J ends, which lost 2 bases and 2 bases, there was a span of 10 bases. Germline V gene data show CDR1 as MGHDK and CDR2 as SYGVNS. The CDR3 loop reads CASSEGGLGNQPQHF. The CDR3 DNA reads TGTGCCAGCAGTGAAGGGGGGTTGGGCAATCAGCCCCAGCATTTT.

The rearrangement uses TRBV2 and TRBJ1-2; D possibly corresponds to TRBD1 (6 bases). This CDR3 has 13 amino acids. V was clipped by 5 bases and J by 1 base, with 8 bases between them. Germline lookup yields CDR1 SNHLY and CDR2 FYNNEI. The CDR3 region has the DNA TGTGCCAGCAGTCAACAGGGTAACTATGGCTACACCTTC. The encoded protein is CASSQQGNYGYTF.

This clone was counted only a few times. CDR3 protein: CASRSGTGRLNEQYF. CDR3 coding DNA: TGTGCCAGCAGGAGCGGGACAGGGAGGTTGAACGAGCAGTACTTC. The chain combines TRBV28 with TRBJ2-7; 9 bases align to TRBD1. Germline assignment: CDR1 MDHEN and CDR2 SYDVKM. The CDR3 extends over 15 amino acids. V was pared by 6 bases and J by 5 bases, with 11 bases of the junction left unmatched.

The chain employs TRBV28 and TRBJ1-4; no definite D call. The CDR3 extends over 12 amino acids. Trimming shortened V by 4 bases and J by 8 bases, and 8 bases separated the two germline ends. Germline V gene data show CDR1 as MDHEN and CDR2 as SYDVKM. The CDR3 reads CASSSGREKLFF. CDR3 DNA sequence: TGTGCCAGCAGTTCCGGTCGGGAAAAACTGTTTTTT.

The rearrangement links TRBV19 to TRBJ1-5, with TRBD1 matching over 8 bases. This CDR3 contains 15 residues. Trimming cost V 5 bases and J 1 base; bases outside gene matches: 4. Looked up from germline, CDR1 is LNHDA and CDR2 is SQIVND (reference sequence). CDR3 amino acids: CASSGQGWSNQPQHF. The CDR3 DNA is TGTGCCAGTAGTGGACAGGGTTGGAGCAATCAGCCCCAGCATTTT.

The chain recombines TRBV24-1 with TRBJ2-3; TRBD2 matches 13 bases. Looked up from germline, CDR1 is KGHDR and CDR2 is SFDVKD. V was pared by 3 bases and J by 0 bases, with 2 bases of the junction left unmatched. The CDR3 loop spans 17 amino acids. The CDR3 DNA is TGTGCCACCAGTGATGGGACTAGCGGGACCAGCACAGATACGCAGTATTTT. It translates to CATSDGTSGTSTDTQYF.

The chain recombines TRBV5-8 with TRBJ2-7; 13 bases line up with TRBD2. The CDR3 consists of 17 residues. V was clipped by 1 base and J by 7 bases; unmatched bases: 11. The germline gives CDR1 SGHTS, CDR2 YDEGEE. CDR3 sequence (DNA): TGTGCCAGCAGCTTGCCGCGACTAGCGGGAGGCCGGAGGGAGCAGTACTTC. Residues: CASSLPRLAGGRREQYF.

DNA for the CDR3: TGCGCCAGCAGCTTGCCCGGGACAGGGTCCACAGATACGCAGTATTTT. Translated, it gives CASSLPGTGSTDTQYF. The chain couples TRBV5-1 to TRBJ2-3; 9 bases are shared with TRBD1. The CDR3 has 16 amino acids. CDR1 and CDR2 (germline): SGHRS, YFSETQ. J lost 2 bases, V lost 1 base, and 5 bases had no gene match. The complete variable domain, with remaining parts taken from reference TRBV5-1 and TRBJ2-3, reads KAGVTQTPRYLIKTRGQQVTLSCSPISGHRSVSWYQQTPGQGLQFLFEYFSETQRNKGNFPGRFSGRQFSNSRSEMNVSTLELGDSALYLCASSLPGTGSTDTQYFGPGTRLTVL.

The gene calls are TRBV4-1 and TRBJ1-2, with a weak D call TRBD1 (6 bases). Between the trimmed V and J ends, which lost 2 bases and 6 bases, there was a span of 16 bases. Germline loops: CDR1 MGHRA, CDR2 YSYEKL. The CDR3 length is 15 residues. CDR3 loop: CASSQSQGRIDGYTF. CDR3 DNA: TGCGCCAGCAGCCAAAGCCAGGGGAGAATCGATGGCTACACCTTC.

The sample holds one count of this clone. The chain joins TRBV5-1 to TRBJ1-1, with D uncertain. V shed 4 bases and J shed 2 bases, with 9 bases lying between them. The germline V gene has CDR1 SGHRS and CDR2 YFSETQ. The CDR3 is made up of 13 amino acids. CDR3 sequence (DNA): TGCGCCAGCAGCCCCGAGGGTAACACTGAAGCTTTCTTT. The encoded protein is CASSPEGNTEAFF.

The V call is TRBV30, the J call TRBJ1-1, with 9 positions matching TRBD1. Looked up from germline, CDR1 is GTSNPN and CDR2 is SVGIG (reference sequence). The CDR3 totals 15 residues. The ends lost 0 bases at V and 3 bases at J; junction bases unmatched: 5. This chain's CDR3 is CAWSVTGGGDTEAFF. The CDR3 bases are TGTGCCTGGAGTGTAACAGGGGGCGGGGACACTGAAGCTTTCTTT.

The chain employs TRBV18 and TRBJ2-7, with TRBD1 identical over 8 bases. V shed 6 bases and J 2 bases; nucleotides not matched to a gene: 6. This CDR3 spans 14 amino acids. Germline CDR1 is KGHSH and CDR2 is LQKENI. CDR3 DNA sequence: TGTGCCAGCTCCCTCGGACAGGGACCCTACGAGCAGTACTTC. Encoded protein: CASSLGQGPYEQYF.

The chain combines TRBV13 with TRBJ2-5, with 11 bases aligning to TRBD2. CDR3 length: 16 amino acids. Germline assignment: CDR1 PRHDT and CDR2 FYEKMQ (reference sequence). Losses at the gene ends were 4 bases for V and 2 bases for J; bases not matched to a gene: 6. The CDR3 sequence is CASSSPGTSGQETQYF. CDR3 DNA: TGTGCCAGCAGCTCGCCTGGGACTAGCGGACAAGAGACCCAGTACTTC.

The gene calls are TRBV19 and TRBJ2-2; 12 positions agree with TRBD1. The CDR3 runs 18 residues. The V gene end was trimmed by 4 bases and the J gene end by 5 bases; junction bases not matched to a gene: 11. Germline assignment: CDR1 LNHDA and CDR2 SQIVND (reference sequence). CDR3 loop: CASSRGLWDRGQTGELFF. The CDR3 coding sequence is TGTGCCAGTAGTAGGGGTCTATGGGACAGGGGGCAAACCGGGGAGCTGTTTTTT.

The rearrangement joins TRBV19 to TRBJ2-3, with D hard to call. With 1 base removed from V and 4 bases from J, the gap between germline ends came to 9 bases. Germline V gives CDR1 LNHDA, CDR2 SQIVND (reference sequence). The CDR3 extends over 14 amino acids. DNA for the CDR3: TGTGCCAGTAGTATAGTGGTCCGGGCAGATACGCAGTATTTT. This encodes CASSIVVRADTQYF.

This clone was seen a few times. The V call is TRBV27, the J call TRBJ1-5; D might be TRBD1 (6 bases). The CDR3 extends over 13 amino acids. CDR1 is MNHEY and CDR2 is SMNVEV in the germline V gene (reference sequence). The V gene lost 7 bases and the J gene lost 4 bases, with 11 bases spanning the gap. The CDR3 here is CASKRTGNQPQHF. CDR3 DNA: TGTGCCAGCAAACGTACAGGGAATCAGCCCCAGCATTTT.

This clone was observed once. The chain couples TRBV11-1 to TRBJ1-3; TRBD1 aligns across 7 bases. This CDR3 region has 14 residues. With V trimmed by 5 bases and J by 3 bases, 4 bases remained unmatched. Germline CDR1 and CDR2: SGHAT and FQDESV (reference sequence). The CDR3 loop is CASSPRTGGNTIYF. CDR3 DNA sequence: TGTGCCAGCAGCCCACGGACAGGTGGAAACACCATATATTTT.

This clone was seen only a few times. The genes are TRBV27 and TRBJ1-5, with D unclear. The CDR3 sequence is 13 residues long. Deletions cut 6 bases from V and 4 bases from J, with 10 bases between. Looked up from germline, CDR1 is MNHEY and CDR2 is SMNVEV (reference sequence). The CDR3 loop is CASSYYSNQPQHF. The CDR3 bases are TGTGCCAGCAGCTATTACAGTAATCAGCCCCAGCATTTT.

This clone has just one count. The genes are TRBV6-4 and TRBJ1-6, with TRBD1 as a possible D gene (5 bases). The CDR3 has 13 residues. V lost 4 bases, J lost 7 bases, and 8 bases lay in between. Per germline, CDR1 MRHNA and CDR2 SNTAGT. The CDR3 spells CASSGQFNSPLHF. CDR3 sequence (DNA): TGTGCCAGCAGTGGACAGTTCAATTCACCCCTCCACTTT.

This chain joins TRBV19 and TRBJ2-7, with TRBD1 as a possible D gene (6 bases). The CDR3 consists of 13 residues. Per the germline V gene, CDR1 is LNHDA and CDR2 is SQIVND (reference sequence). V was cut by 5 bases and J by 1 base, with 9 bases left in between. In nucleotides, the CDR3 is TGTGCCAGTAGTTACAGGGTTTCCTACGAGCAGTACTTC. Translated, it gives CASSYRVSYEQYF.